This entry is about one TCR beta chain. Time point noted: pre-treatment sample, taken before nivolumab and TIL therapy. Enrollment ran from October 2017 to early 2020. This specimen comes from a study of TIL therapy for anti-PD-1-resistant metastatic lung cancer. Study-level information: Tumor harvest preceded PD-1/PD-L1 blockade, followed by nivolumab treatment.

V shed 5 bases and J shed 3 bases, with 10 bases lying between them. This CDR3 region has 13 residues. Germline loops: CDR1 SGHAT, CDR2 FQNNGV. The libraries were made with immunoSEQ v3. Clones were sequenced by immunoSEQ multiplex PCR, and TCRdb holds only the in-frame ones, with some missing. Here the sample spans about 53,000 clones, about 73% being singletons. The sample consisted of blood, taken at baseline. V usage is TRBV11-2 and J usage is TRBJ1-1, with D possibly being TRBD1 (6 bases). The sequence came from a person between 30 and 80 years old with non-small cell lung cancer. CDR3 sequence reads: CASSDQGYTEAFF. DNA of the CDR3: TGTGCCAGCAGCGATCAGGGGTACACTGAAGCTTTCTTT.